This T cell receptor beta chain was sequenced in a study of cytomegalovirus exposure and HLA in healthy donors. Points from the study as a whole: In the roughly 120 validation repertoires, about 95% of cluster scores exceeded 0, per a later analysis.

Of note for this clone: Its antigen is undetermined.

Some clones are missing from TCRdb's copy, which holds only in-frame ones; the method was immunoSEQ multiplex PCR. The sample consists of about 130,000 clones, around nine tenths of them appearing once. The donors were members of the validation cohort comprising some 120 subjects, separate from the roughly 700-subject first cohort. This receptor was taken from a man aged 30-40 years in good health and CMV-seronegative. Sequenced: PBMCs.

The CDR3 DNA reads as TGTGCCAGCACCCCCGTGGCGCGGGGGGTATACGAGCAGTACTTC. It yields the protein CASTPVARGVYEQYF. This chain uses TRBV5-8 with TRBJ2-7, with 8 bases matching TRBD2. J gave up 4 bases and V 6 bases, and 12 bases lay outside the gene matches. The CDR3 is made up of 15 amino acids. Germline CDR1 and CDR2: SGHTS and YDEGEE.